A single sample is the source of the 25 T cell receptor beta chains below, sequenced in a study of cytomegalovirus exposure and HLA in healthy donors. PCR primers comprised 60 Vbeta and 13 Jbeta primers. Using immunoSEQ multiplex PCR, the repertoire was profiled, and TCRdb retains in-frame clones only, with some absent. The sample has about 150,000 clones, less than 90% seen once. Sequencing was performed on PBMCs. These receptors were collected from a male donor in good health and CMV-seropositive.

V gene TRBV5-6 combines with J gene TRBJ2-7; possible D gene TRBD1, 5 bases. The ends were cut back, 5 bases at V and 3 bases at J, with 15 bases in the middle. Germline CDR1 SGHDT, CDR2 YYEEEE. The CDR3 runs to 14 residues. The CDR3 region has the DNA TGTGCCAGCAGGAAAACAGGATTGAACTACGAGCAGTACTTC. This translates into CASRKTGLNYEQYF.

The rearrangement joins TRBV18 to TRBJ1-5, with D possibly TRBD1 on 6 matching bases. This CDR3 region has 14 residues. The germline V and J ends were trimmed by 2 bases and 4 bases, with 9 bases remaining between them. Per germline, CDR1 KGHSH and CDR2 LQKENI. The CDR3 sequence: CASSPKTGNQPQHF. Written as DNA, the CDR3 is TGTGCCAGCTCACCAAAAACAGGGAATCAGCCCCAGCATTTT.

This chain uses TRBV14 with TRBJ2-7; 7 nucleotides agree with TRBD2. Germline V gives CDR1 SGHDN, CDR2 FVKESK. This CDR3 spans 15 amino acids. The ends lost 3 bases at V and 1 base at J; junction bases unmatched: 6. This chain's CDR3 is CASSHGGSRSYEQYF. For the CDR3, the DNA is TGTGCCAGCAGCCACGGCGGGAGTAGGTCCTACGAGCAGTACTTC.

This chain links TRBV6-5 with TRBJ2-5, with D possibly matching TRBD2 (5 bases). Germline values: CDR1 MNHEY, CDR2 SVGAGI. The CDR3 totals 14 residues. V lost 6 bases, J lost 1 base, and 12 bases lay in between. The CDR3: CASSRGSGQETQYF. In DNA, the CDR3 is TGTGCCAGCAGCCGCGGGTCTGGCCAAGAGACCCAGTACTTC.

The genes are TRBV7-9 and TRBJ2-7; 8 nucleotides align to TRBD1. The CDR3 runs to 15 residues. CDR1 and CDR2 from the germline V gene are SEHNR and FQNEAQ (reference sequence). V lost 6 bases, J lost 2 bases, and 9 bases stayed unmatched. The DNA of the CDR3 is TGTGCCAGCAGACCGGGACAGGTTTTAGCCTACGAGCAGTACTTC. Translating it yields CASRPGQVLAYEQYF.

This chain joins TRBV28 and TRBJ1-5; no firm D call. The CDR3 runs to 11 residues. Germline CDR1 and CDR2: MDHEN and SYDVKM. V shed 3 bases and J shed 11 bases, with 8 bases lying between them. The CDR3 loop reads CASSFPESQHF. CDR3 DNA: TGTGCCAGCAGTTTCCCCGAGTCCCAGCATTTT. Full variable domain (remainder filled in from reference TRBV28 and TRBJ1-5): DVKVTQSSRYLVKRTGEKVFLECVQDMDHENMFWYRQDPGLGLRLIYFSYDVKMKEKGDIPEGYSVSREKKERFSLILESASTNQTSMYLCASSFPESQHFGDGTRLSIL.

V and J are TRBV25-1 and TRBJ2-5; D is perhaps TRBD1 (5 bases). The germline V gene encodes CDR1 MGHDK and CDR2 SYGVNS. The CDR3 runs 16 residues. The V end lost 4 bases, the J end lost 5 bases, and 20 bases lay between the germline ends. The CDR3 nucleotides are TGTGCCAGCAGTGGGCTGGGTCAGGGCCTCGCGGAGACCCAGTACTTC. Protein product: CASSGLGQGLAETQYF.

The chain has TRBV19 and TRBJ2-7; weak D call: TRBD1 (6 bases). The CDR3 extends over 17 amino acids. Trimming took 6 bases from V and 4 from J, leaving 25 bases between them. Germline CDR1 LNHDA, CDR2 SQIVND (reference sequence). CDR3 region: CASSSSGPSSGDYEQYF. The CDR3, as DNA: TGTGCCAGTAGCTCCTCCGGGCCGTCCTCAGGGGATTACGAGCAGTACTTC.

The chain links TRBV10-3 to TRBJ2-5, with TRBD2 as a possible D gene (5 bases). The CDR3 is 13 amino acids. Germline V gene lookup returns CDR1 ENHRY and CDR2 SYGVKD. The V end was cut by 6 bases, the J end by 3 bases, with 11 bases between. The DNA of the CDR3 is TGTGCCATCAGGTGGGAGCAGAAAGAGACCCAGTACTTC. Amino acids: CAIRWEQKETQYF.

The CDR3 loop reads CASSSSTPTSPHEQYF. The CDR3 nucleotides are TGTGCCAGTAGTTCCTCAACACCGACTAGCCCCCACGAGCAGTACTTC. This sequence joins TRBV19 and TRBJ2-7; 7 nucleotides match TRBD2. V was clipped by 5 bases and J by 5 bases; unmatched bases: 15. The CDR3 covers 16 residues. Germline CDR1 reads LNHDA; CDR2 reads SQIVND (reference sequence).

The genes are TRBV7-2 and TRBJ1-4; 8 positions match TRBD1. Germline V gives CDR1 SGHTA, CDR2 FQGNSA. The CDR3 has 14 amino acids. Losses at the gene ends were 5 bases for V and 7 bases for J; bases not matched to a gene: 6. For the CDR3, the DNA is TGTGCCAGCAGCACCGGACAGGGCGGTGAAAAACTGTTTTTT. This codes for CASSTGQGGEKLFF.

The V gene is TRBV25-1, the J gene TRBJ2-5; TRBD1 is a possible D gene (5 bases). The closer fit of TRBJ2-7 to the DNA end suggests the J call may be wrong. Germline V gives CDR1 MGHDK, CDR2 SYGVNS. This CDR3 has 13 amino acids. CDR3 bases: TGTGCCAGCAGTTCTTCACAGGTCTACGAGCAGTACTTC. Its translation: CASSSSQVYEQYF.

The V call is TRBV6-5, the J call TRBJ2-5; TRBD2 might be the D (6 bases). The germline V gene encodes CDR1 MNHEY and CDR2 SVGAGI. The CDR3 spans 12 residues. CDR3 nucleotide sequence: TGTGCTGTGGGGGGAGAGTCAGAGACCCAGTACTTC. The encoded protein is CAVGGESETQYF.

In its sample, this clone was seen a few times. Relative to the germline gene, one junction end is altered; a read error may explain this. The J gene is TRBJ1-1, the V gene TRBV7-9, with 9 positions matching TRBD1. This CDR3 has 14 residues. Germline loops: CDR1 SEHNR, CDR2 FQNEAQ (reference sequence). The CDR3 reads CSSSLNPGTGEAFF. CDR3 DNA: TGTTCCAGCAGCTTAAATCCCGGGACAGGGGAAGCTTTCTTT.

This clone was detected a few times. The chain joins TRBV11-3 to TRBJ2-7; 7 bases line up with TRBD1. CDR1 and CDR2 from the germline V gene are SGHNT and YENEEA. Trimming cost V 6 bases and J 4 bases; bases outside gene matches: 9. This CDR3 has 14 amino acids. The CDR3 reads CASSTRGPGYEQYF. The DNA for the CDR3 is TGTGCCAGCAGTACAAGGGGGCCGGGGTACGAGCAGTACTTC.

V usage is TRBV5-4 and J usage is TRBJ2-5; D is undetermined. The germline V and J ends were trimmed by 1 base and 2 bases, with 3 bases remaining between them. The V gene's germline CDR1 is SGHNT and CDR2 YYREEE (reference sequence). The CDR3 is 12 residues long. CDR3 sequence: CASSLPQETQYF. The CDR3 nucleotides read TGTGCCAGCAGCTTGCCGCAAGAGACCCAGTACTTC.

The CDR3 here is CASMGARSSYNSPLHF. As DNA, the CDR3 is TGTGCCAGCATGGGGGCCAGGAGCTCCTATAATTCACCCCTCCACTTT. This chain connects TRBV7-8 to TRBJ1-6, with D tentatively TRBD1 (6 bases). The V end lost 7 bases, the J end lost 0 bases, and 13 bases lay between the germline ends. The CDR3 spans 16 residues. CDR1 SGHVS and CDR2 FQNEAQ come from the germline V gene.

This chain uses TRBV30 with TRBJ2-2; tentative D call: TRBD1 (5 bases). This CDR3 has 15 amino acids. V lost 1 base to trimming and J lost 4 bases, with 13 bases between them. Per germline, CDR1 GTSNPN and CDR2 SVGIG (reference sequence). CDR3 residues: CAWSAPGLGTGELFF. CDR3 DNA sequence: TGTGCCTGGAGTGCCCCAGGGCTGGGCACCGGGGAGCTGTTTTTT.

Remarks on this clone: Mismatch with germline at one junction end may stem from a read error. V and J are TRBV19 and TRBJ2-2, with a possible D match to TRBD2 (6 bases). This CDR3 has 15 residues. Germline V gives CDR1 LNHDA, CDR2 SQIVND (reference sequence). The CDR3 sequence: CASGGTGMNPGELFF. Written as DNA, the CDR3 is TGTGCCAGTGGAGGGACTGGAATGAACCCCGGGGAGCTGTTTTTT.

The chain joins TRBV10-3 to TRBJ2-5; 7 bases map to TRBD2. The J call may be incorrect, as the DNA end agrees better with TRBJ2-7. CDR1 is ENHRY, CDR2 SYGVKD, per germline. This CDR3 contains 14 residues. Here the CDR3 DNA reads TGTGCCATCAGTGAGCGGGGGGTGACCTACGAGCAGTACTTC. Its protein is CAISERGVTYEQYF.

The chain recombines TRBV9 with TRBJ2-3, with D unclear. The V end lost 4 bases, the J end lost 0 bases, and 12 bases lay between the germline ends. This CDR3 contains 15 residues. CDR1 and CDR2 from the germline V gene are SGDLS and YYNGEE. Written as DNA, the CDR3 is TGTGCCAGCAGCCCCCAGCAGACTAGCACAGATACGCAGTATTTT. Translating it yields CASSPQQTSTDTQYF.

This clone was picked up one time. This sequence joins TRBV7-9 and TRBJ2-2; TRBD1 matches at 10 bases. The CDR3 length is 13 residues. CDR1 and CDR2 from the germline V gene are SEHNR and FQNEAQ (reference sequence). V lost 8 bases to trimming and J lost 3 bases; unmatched junction nucleotides: 0. CDR3 DNA sequence: TGTGCCAGCGGGACAGGGGACACCGGGGAGCTGTTTTTT. As protein: CASGTGDTGELFF. Drawing the rest from reference TRBV7-9 and TRBJ2-2, the complete variable domain is DTGVSQNPRHKITKRGQNVTFRCDPISEHNRLYWYRQTLGQGPEFLTYFQNEAQLEKSRLLSDRFSAERPKGSFSTLEIQRTEQGDSAMYLCASGTGDTGELFFGEGSRLTVL.

This clone showed up just once. The chain employs TRBV11-3 and TRBJ2-2, with 9 bases identical to TRBD2. With 6 bases clipped from V and 1 base from J, the junction kept 9 bases outside the gene matches. There are 17 residues in the CDR3. In germline, CDR1 is SGHNT, CDR2 YENEEA. DNA of the CDR3: TGTGCCAGCAGGGTATGGAGACTAGCGGAGAACACCGGGGAGCTGTTTTTT. Residues: CASRVWRLAENTGELFF.

The chain joins TRBV2 to TRBJ2-1; 13 bases are shared with TRBD2. The CDR3 loop spans 17 amino acids. The V and J ends lost 6 bases and 2 bases, in that order; junction bases with no gene match: 7. Germline V gene lookup returns CDR1 SNHLY and CDR2 FYNNEI. CDR3 coding DNA: TGTGCCAGCAGGGATCCGGGACTAGCGGGAACCTACAATGAGCAGTTCTTC. Amino acid sequence: CASRDPGLAGTYNEQFF.

In regard to this clone: This CDR3 is also generated by other DNA sequences in the sample. The genes are TRBV7-9 and TRBJ1-3, with TRBD1 as a possible D gene (5 bases). The CDR3 covers 15 residues. Germline V lookup: CDR1 SEHNR, CDR2 FQNEAQ (reference sequence). V shed 9 bases and J shed 0 bases, with 15 bases lying between them. This CDR3 reads CASLRQSLSGNTIYF. CDR3 nucleotide sequence: TGTGCCAGTTTGCGACAGAGTCTCTCTGGAAACACCATATATTTT.